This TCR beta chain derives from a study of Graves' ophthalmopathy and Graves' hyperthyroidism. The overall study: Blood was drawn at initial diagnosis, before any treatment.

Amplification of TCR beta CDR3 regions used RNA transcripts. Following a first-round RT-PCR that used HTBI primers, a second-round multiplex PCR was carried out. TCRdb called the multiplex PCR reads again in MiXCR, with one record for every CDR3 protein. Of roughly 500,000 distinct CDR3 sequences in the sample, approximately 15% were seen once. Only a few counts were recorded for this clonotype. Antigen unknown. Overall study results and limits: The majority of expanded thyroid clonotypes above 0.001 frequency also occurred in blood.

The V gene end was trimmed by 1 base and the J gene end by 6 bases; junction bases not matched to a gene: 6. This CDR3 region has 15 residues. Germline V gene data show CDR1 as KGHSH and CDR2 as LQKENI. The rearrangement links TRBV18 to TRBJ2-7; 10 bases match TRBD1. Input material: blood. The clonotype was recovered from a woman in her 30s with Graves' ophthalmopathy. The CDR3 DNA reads TGTGCCAGCTCACCACTCCGGGACAGGGGAAGCGAGCAGTACTTC. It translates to CASSPLRDRGSEQYF. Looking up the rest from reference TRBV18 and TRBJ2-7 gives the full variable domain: NAGVMQNPRHLVRRRGQEARLRCSPMKGHSHVYWYRQLPEEGLKFMVYLQKENIIDESGMPKERFSAEFPKEGPSILRIQQVVRGDSAAYFCASSPLRDRGSEQYFGPGTRLTVT.